Below are 21 T cell receptor beta chains sequenced from a single sample in a study of immune evolution from preneoplasia to lung adenocarcinoma. TCRdb keeps only in-frame clones here, not all; method: immunoSEQ multiplex PCR. The repertoire holds roughly 9,900 clones, 65% to 80% seen once, with 4.5% to 5% in the top ten. Sequences were obtained from FFPE minimally invasive lung adenocarcinoma tissue. The source of these receptors is a person aged 70 to 80 with lung adenocarcinoma. Some clones in this sample may be carry-over from other donors' samples.

This sequence joins TRBV29-1 and TRBJ1-1; D gene uncertain. The CDR3 spans 13 residues. Germline lookup yields CDR1 SQVTM and CDR2 ANQGSEA. The V end was cut by 4 bases, the J end by 3 bases, with 12 bases between. CDR3 residues: CSVGPQAHTEAFF. In DNA, the CDR3 is TGCAGCGTTGGTCCCCAGGCGCACACTGAAGCTTTCTTT.

V is TRBV20-1 and J is TRBJ2-5; unclear D gene. The CDR3 consists of 11 residues. Trimming cost V 6 bases and J 4 bases, with 9 bases left between them. Germline V lookup: CDR1 DFQATT, CDR2 SNEGSKA (reference sequence). The CDR3 is CSASLAETQYF. The CDR3 DNA reads TGCAGTGCCAGTCTCGCAGAGACCCAGTACTTC.

A single count supports this clone. The chain employs TRBV18 and TRBJ2-1, with D uncertain. The germline V and J ends were trimmed by 3 bases and 4 bases, with 13 bases remaining between them. The CDR3 totals 15 residues. CDR1 is KGHSH and CDR2 is LQKENI in the germline V gene. CDR3 sequence: CASSPEKGLYNEQFF. CDR3 DNA: TGTGCCAGCTCACCCGAGAAGGGTTTATACAATGAGCAGTTCTTC.

The gene calls are TRBV28 and TRBJ1-1; D might be TRBD1 (6 bases). The CDR3 extends over 14 amino acids. Trimming cost V 7 bases and J 0 bases, with 12 bases left between them. CDR1 and CDR2 (germline): MDHEN, SYDVKM. The chain's CDR3 is CASILRGMNTEAFF. The CDR3 DNA sequence: TGTGCCAGCATCCTAAGGGGGATGAACACTGAAGCTTTCTTT.

The gene calls are TRBV28 and TRBJ1-5, with TRBD1 matching over 8 bases. Looked up from germline, CDR1 is MDHEN and CDR2 is SYDVKM. This CDR3 spans 14 amino acids. Trimming removed 6 bases from V and 7 bases from J; junction bases left unmatched: 8. CDR3 sequence reads: CASSLGQDGQPQHF. Here the CDR3 DNA reads TGTGCCAGCAGCCTGGGACAGGATGGCCAGCCCCAGCATTTT.

This clone has just a few counts. The V call is TRBV7-9, the J call TRBJ2-7; 8 positions agree with TRBD1. Germline V gives CDR1 SEHNR, CDR2 FQNEAQ (reference sequence). The V gene end was trimmed by 5 bases and the J gene end by 0 bases; junction bases not matched to a gene: 9. The CDR3 loop spans 16 amino acids. CDR3 bases: TGTGCCAGCAGCCCGAGGACAGGGATAAGCTCCTACGAGCAGTACTTC. Its protein product is CASSPRTGISSYEQYF. Variable domain in full (rest from reference TRBV7-9 and TRBJ2-7): DTGVSQNPRHKITKRGQNVTFRCDPISEHNRLYWYRQTLGQGPEFLTYFQNEAQLEKSRLLSDRFSAERPKGSFSTLEIQRTEQGDSAMYLCASSPRTGISSYEQYFGPGTRLTVT.

The J gene is TRBJ1-5, the V gene TRBV7-6; weak D call: TRBD1 (6 bases). The CDR3 has 15 residues. Trimming cost V 2 bases and J 3 bases, with 11 bases left between them. CDR1 SGHVS and CDR2 FNYEAQ come from the germline V gene. Here the CDR3 DNA reads TGTGCCAGCAGCTTAACGGACAGTTACAATCAGCCCCAGCATTTT. It specifies CASSLTDSYNQPQHF.

The V and J genes are TRBV18 and TRBJ2-2, with D maybe TRBD1 (6 bases). From germline, CDR1 is KGHSH and CDR2 LQKENI. The ends were cut back, 8 bases at V and 5 bases at J, with 6 bases in the middle. The CDR3 totals 11 residues. The CDR3 DNA is TGTGCCAGCACAGGGACCGGGGAGCTGTTTTTT. Amino acids: CASTGTGELFF.

This chain connects TRBV5-4 to TRBJ2-1; D unclear. CDR3 length equals 13 residues. Trimming shortened V by 4 bases and J by 5 bases, and 10 bases separated the two germline ends. Germline loops: CDR1 SGHNT, CDR2 YYREEE (reference sequence). The DNA of the CDR3 is TGTGCCAGCAGCGCCCGGGTTGACAATGAGCAGTTCTTC. Amino acid sequence: CASSARVDNEQFF.

This sequence joins TRBV28 and TRBJ1-2; maybe TRBD1 (6 bases). CDR1 is MDHEN, CDR2 SYDVKM, per germline. The CDR3 totals 15 residues. V lost 5 bases, J lost 3 bases, and 16 bases lay in between. CDR3: CASSPPDRLYYGYTF. The CDR3, as DNA: TGTGCCAGCAGTCCACCGGACAGATTATACTATGGCTACACCTTC.

The CDR3 here is CASKNSGTAYEQYF. In nucleotides, the CDR3 is TGTGCCAGCAAAAATTCCGGGACAGCCTACGAGCAGTACTTC. V gene TRBV6-1 combines with J gene TRBJ2-7; 7 bases are shared with TRBD1. This CDR3 spans 14 amino acids. Trimming at V came to 7 bases and at J to 2 bases, leaving 8 bases not matched to a gene. Per germline, CDR1 MNHNS and CDR2 SASEGT.

The V and J genes are TRBV2 and TRBJ1-4, with no clear D. The length of the CDR3 is 13 residues. The germline CDR1 and CDR2 sequences are SNHLY and FYNNEI. V lost 7 bases, J lost 8 bases, and 14 bases lay in between. The CDR3 sequence is CASTAYYGEKLFF. DNA for the CDR3: TGTGCCAGCACCGCGTACTACGGGGAAAAACTGTTTTTT.

This clone was seen only a few times. V gene TRBV15 combines with J gene TRBJ1-2; D is possibly TRBD1 (5 bases). There are 15 residues in the CDR3. Germline V gene lookup returns CDR1 LNHNV and CDR2 YYDKDF (reference sequence). The V end lost 0 bases, the J end lost 5 bases, and 13 bases lay between the germline ends. CDR3 in DNA: TGTGCCACCAGCAGAGACGGTGGGGCTTTGTATGGCTACACCTTC. This sequence encodes CATSRDGGALYGYTF.

By share, this clone counts as medium-sized. The rearrangement links TRBV5-6 to TRBJ1-1; tentatively, D is TRBD1 (6 bases). Trimming stripped 2 bases from V and 7 bases from J, with 9 bases between. The CDR3 has 12 amino acids. Germline CDR1 is SGHDT and CDR2 is YYEEEE. The CDR3 here is CASSFQGHEAFF. CDR3 nucleotides: TGTGCCAGCAGCTTTCAGGGGCATGAAGCTTTCTTT.

V and J are TRBV6-6 and TRBJ2-3; D might be TRBD2 (6 bases). This CDR3 has 15 amino acids. Germline V CDR1 and CDR2: MNHNY, SVGAGI (reference sequence). V dropped 1 base and J dropped 2 bases, with 10 bases sitting between them. The CDR3 sequence: CASSYWRGPTDTQYF. For the CDR3, the DNA is TGTGCCAGCAGTTACTGGCGGGGCCCCACAGATACGCAGTATTTT.

The chain couples TRBV30 to TRBJ1-5; a weak D match, TRBD1 (5 bases). Germline CDR1 GTSNPN, CDR2 SVGIG (reference sequence). The CDR3 is 13 residues long. Trimming stripped 2 bases from V and 3 bases from J, with 8 bases between. The CDR3 loop is CAWSTGDNQPQHF. DNA of the CDR3: TGTGCCTGGAGTACGGGGGACAATCAGCCCCAGCATTTT.

The V gene is TRBV5-6, the J gene TRBJ1-3; tentatively, D is TRBD1 (5 bases). Germline CDR1 and CDR2: SGHDT and YYEEEE. V gave up 4 bases and J gave up 5 bases, with 16 bases separating them. This CDR3 is built from 15 residues. CDR3 DNA sequence: TGTGCCAGCAGCCACGACAGTCGGCAACGAAACACCATATATTTT. Translating gives CASSHDSRQRNTIYF. Supplemented by reference TRBV5-6 and TRBJ1-3, the full variable domain reads DAGVTQSPTHLIKTRGQQVTLRCSPKSGHDTVSWYQQALGQGPQFIFQYYEEEERQRGNFPDRFSGHQFPNYSSELNVNALLLGDSALYLCASSHDSRQRNTIYFGEGSWLTVV.

This rearrangement joins TRBV6-6 to TRBJ2-4, with D hard to call. The germline CDR1 and CDR2 sequences are MNHNY and SVGAGI (reference sequence). Trimming left V 5 bases short and J 13 bases short, with 9 bases between. The CDR3 contains 10 residues. The CDR3 DNA reads as TGTGCCAGCAGTAACGGTCAACAGTACTTC. Protein: CASSNGQQYF.

The J gene is TRBJ1-1, the V gene TRBV28; weak D call: TRBD1 (6 bases). This CDR3 spans 15 amino acids. Germline V gene lookup returns CDR1 MDHEN and CDR2 SYDVKM. The V gene lost 3 bases and the J gene lost 5 bases, with 16 bases spanning the gap. CDR3 loop: CASSLQGISGTEAFF. CDR3 nucleotide sequence: TGTGCCAGCAGTTTGCAGGGGATATCGGGGACTGAAGCTTTCTTT. The entire variable domain, with the rest obtained from reference TRBV28 and TRBJ1-1, is as follows: DVKVTQSSRYLVKRTGEKVFLECVQDMDHENMFWYRQDPGLGLRLIYFSYDVKMKEKGDIPEGYSVSREKKERFSLILESASTNQTSMYLCASSLQGISGTEAFFGQGTRLTVV.

The chain joins TRBV10-3 to TRBJ1-2, with D possibly being TRBD1 (5 bases). V dropped 4 bases and J dropped 1 base, with 13 bases sitting between them. There are 15 residues in the CDR3. CDR1 ENHRY and CDR2 SYGVKD come from the germline V gene. This chain's CDR3 is CAISGVGQGNYGYTF. In DNA form, the CDR3 reads TGTGCCATCAGTGGGGTCGGGCAGGGTAACTATGGCTACACCTTC.

In its sample, this clone was seen a few times. V usage is TRBV20-1 and J usage is TRBJ1-5, with unresolved D. CDR1 is DFQATT and CDR2 is SNEGSKA in the germline V gene (reference sequence). The germline V and J ends were trimmed by 0 bases and 3 bases, with 0 bases remaining between them. The CDR3 sequence is 11 residues long. The CDR3 nucleotides read TGCAGTGCTAGAGACAATCAGCCCCAGCATTTT. Translation: CSARDNQPQHF.